This T cell receptor beta chain comes out of a study of T cell responses to AZD1222 COVID-19 vaccine. TCRdb's table, derived via immunoSEQ multiplex PCR, lists solely in-frame clones and lacks some. Here the sample spans 100,000 or so clones, more than 75% being singletons. Sequences were derived from peripheral blood, sampled on day 0 of AZD1222 vaccination. The clonotype originates from an adult in good health.

The DNA for the CDR3 is TGTGCCAGCAGGGTTTCCCCACGCACAGATACGCAGTATTTT. This codes for CASRVSPRTDTQYF. This chain uses TRBV6-5 with TRBJ2-3; D is undetermined. Germline CDR1 is MNHEY and CDR2 is SVGAGI. Trimming removed 6 bases at V and 1 base at J, with 11 bases between. CDR3 length: 14 amino acids.